Below are 32 T cell receptor beta chains sequenced from a single sample in a study of T-cell memory formation after mild COVID-19. TCRdb itself ran the 5' RACE reads through MiXCR, one entry per CDR3 protein. Among hundreds of thousands of distinct CDR3 sequences listed, 25% to 30% were seen once. Sequencing was carried out using PBMCs or a T cell subset sorted from them (not recorded which). All receptors come from an adult woman who had mild COVID-19 (a few samples of this study predate the infection). Cell type and time point are not known.

This clonotype was seen a handful of times. The chain uses TRBV5-1 and TRBJ2-3; 8 bases fit TRBD2. Germline V gene sequence: CDR1 SGHRS, CDR2 YFSETQ. The CDR3 totals 15 residues. J was trimmed by 5 bases and V by 0 bases; bases with no gene match: 5. CDR3 sequence (DNA): TGCGCCAGCAGCTTGGTTCAGCGGGGGAAAGATACGCAGTATTTT. Protein product: CASSLVQRGKDTQYF.

There are a few counts of this clonotype. V is TRBV24-1 and J is TRBJ2-7; TRBD1 aligns across 9 bases. CDR3 size: 15 residues. Germline CDR1 and CDR2: KGHDR and SFDVKD. J lost 3 bases, V lost 2 bases, and 4 bases had no gene match. The CDR3 sequence: CATSDSGTGSYEQYF. Written as DNA, the CDR3 is TGTGCCACCAGTGATTCCGGGACAGGGAGCTACGAGCAGTACTTC.

V usage is TRBV7-3 and J usage is TRBJ2-3; the D is unclear. Trimming stripped 5 bases from V and 4 bases from J, with 10 bases between. In germline, CDR1 is SGHTA, CDR2 FQGTGA. CDR3 size: 13 residues. In DNA form, the CDR3 reads TGTGCCAGCAGCCGAATAAAGGCAGATACGCAGTATTTT. Its protein product is CASSRIKADTQYF.

This clonotype appeared a few times. CDR3 sequence: CASRAWGRDQPQHF. As DNA, the CDR3 is TGTGCCAGCAGGGCTTGGGGCAGGGACCAGCCCCAGCATTTT. The gene calls are TRBV6-5 and TRBJ1-5; D might be TRBD1 (5 bases). Germline V gene data show CDR1 as MNHEY and CDR2 as SVGAGI. The CDR3 has 14 amino acids. The V gene lost 6 bases and the J gene lost 7 bases, with 16 bases spanning the gap.

This chain uses TRBV6-2 or TRBV6-3 with TRBJ2-2; 9 nucleotides line up with TRBD1. V was pared by 2 bases and J by 0 bases, with 7 bases of the junction left unmatched. Germline lookup yields CDR1 MNHEY and CDR2 SVGEGT. This CDR3 has 18 amino acids. The DNA for the CDR3 is TGTGCCAGCAGTTACACATACCGGGACAGGGCGAACACCGGGGAGCTGTTTTTT. Its translation is CASSYTYRDRANTGELFF.

The table lists this clonotype with many counts. This chain connects TRBV12-3 or TRBV12-4 to TRBJ2-2; D remains unclear. The CDR3 is 14 amino acids. The V gene lost 3 bases and the J gene lost 6 bases, with 11 bases spanning the gap. The CDR3, as DNA: TGTGCCAGCAGTTTTAAAAGTCAGGCCGGGGAGCTGTTTTTT. It codes for CASSFKSQAGELFF.

The CDR3 DNA reads TGTGCCAGCGGACTAGCGGGAGTCACCGGGGAGCTGTTTTTT. Amino acids: CASGLAGVTGELFF. The rearrangement links TRBV3-1 to TRBJ2-2, with TRBD2 matching 13 bases. Losses at the gene ends were 8 bases for V and 4 bases for J; bases not matched to a gene: 1. Germline V gene lookup returns CDR1 LGHDT and CDR2 YNNKEL (reference sequence). The CDR3 sequence is 14 residues long.

This clonotype was detected only a few times. The rearrangement joins TRBV5-1 to TRBJ2-1; D uncertain. Germline CDR1 and CDR2: SGHRS and YFSETQ. V lost 5 bases, J lost 5 bases, and 11 bases lay in between. The CDR3 is made up of 13 amino acids. CDR3 sequence: CASRREINNEQFF. CDR3 sequence (DNA): TGCGCCAGCAGAAGGGAAATCAACAATGAGCAGTTCTTC.

The chain uses TRBV15 and TRBJ2-5; 14 nucleotides match TRBD2. CDR1 LNHNV and CDR2 YYDKDF come from the germline V gene (reference sequence). Trimming removed 1 base from V and 5 bases from J; junction bases left unmatched: 9. The CDR3 has 18 amino acids. The chain's CDR3 is CATSRGGTSGSSMETQYF. For the CDR3, the DNA is TGTGCCACCAGCAGAGGCGGGACTAGCGGGAGTAGTATGGAGACCCAGTACTTC.

There are a few counts of this clonotype. V is TRBV12-3 or TRBV12-4 and J is TRBJ2-3; TRBD2 is a possible D gene (6 bases). V was clipped by 10 bases and J by 2 bases, with 19 bases between them. The CDR3 spans 15 residues. The DNA of the CDR3 is TGTGCCACCTACGTACGGGAGCCAACCACAGATACGCAGTATTTT. It encodes CATYVREPTTDTQYF.

This clonotype has a handful of counts. The gene calls are TRBV5-1 and TRBJ2-5, with 8 positions matching TRBD1. This CDR3 is 14 amino acids long. The germline V gene encodes CDR1 SGHRS and CDR2 YFSETQ. The trim removed 0 bases at V and 4 bases at J, leaving 2 bases unmatched. This CDR3 is CASSLETGGETQYF. The CDR3 DNA reads TGCGCCAGCAGCTTGGAAACAGGGGGAGAGACCCAGTACTTC.

This sequence joins TRBV7-2 and TRBJ1-6; D may be TRBD1 (5 bases). With 1 base removed from V and 4 bases from J, the gap between germline ends came to 11 bases. Germline loops: CDR1 SGHTA, CDR2 FQGNSA. The CDR3 is 16 residues long. CDR3 nucleotide sequence: TGTGCCAGCAGCTTAGTACAGGCTCATTATAATTCACCCCTCCACTTT. This gives the protein CASSLVQAHYNSPLHF.

This clonotype was observed a handful of times. The chain employs TRBV3-1 and TRBJ1-1, with TRBD1 matching over 7 bases. The CDR3 has 15 residues. V shed 5 bases, J shed 0 bases, and the junction held 6 bases outside the gene matches. Germline V gene sequence: CDR1 LGHDT, CDR2 YNNKEL (reference sequence). The CDR3 DNA reads TGTGCCAGCAGCTTAGGACAGGAAATGAACACTGAAGCTTTCTTT. Its protein is CASSLGQEMNTEAFF.

This chain uses TRBV5-1 with TRBJ1-1, with D possibly TRBD1 on 6 matching bases. From germline, CDR1 is SGHRS and CDR2 YFSETQ. Between the trimmed V and J ends, which lost 4 bases and 11 bases, there was a span of 24 bases. This CDR3 comprises 15 residues. This CDR3 is CASSPRGGESDDAFF. The CDR3 region has the DNA TGCGCCAGCAGCCCCAGGGGAGGGGAAAGCGATGACGCTTTCTTT.

V gene TRBV29-1 combines with J gene TRBJ2-2; D might be TRBD1 (6 bases). V lost 5 bases and J 4 bases, leaving 11 bases between the germline ends. The length of the CDR3 is 13 residues. CDR1 is SQVTM, CDR2 ANQGSEA, per germline. CDR3 region: CSVRGTSTGELFF. In DNA, the CDR3 is TGCAGCGTTAGGGGGACAAGCACCGGGGAGCTGTTTTTT.

This clonotype was seen a handful of times. V usage is TRBV11-3 and J usage is TRBJ2-7, with 12 bases aligning to TRBD1. CDR1 SGHNT and CDR2 YENEEA come from the germline V gene. The CDR3 runs to 17 residues. V was pared by 7 bases and J by 2 bases, with 12 bases of the junction left unmatched. CDR3 amino acids: CASTSEGTGGDPYEQYF. DNA of the CDR3: TGTGCCAGCACCTCAGAAGGGACAGGGGGCGACCCCTACGAGCAGTACTTC.

This clonotype was seen only a few times. The chain uses TRBV20-1 and TRBJ2-5; 7 nucleotides match TRBD2. The CDR3 is 15 amino acids. In germline, CDR1 is DFQATT, CDR2 SNEGSKA (reference sequence). Trimming removed 2 bases from V and 1 base from J; junction bases left unmatched: 7. CDR3 region: CSARSRERIQETQYF. The CDR3 nucleotides read TGCAGTGCTAGATCGCGGGAGCGTATCCAAGAGACCCAGTACTTC.

This rearrangement joins TRBV20-1 to TRBJ2-3; D might be TRBD1 (6 bases). The CDR3 is 15 residues long. Between the trimmed V and J ends, which lost 6 bases and 4 bases, there was a span of 20 bases. Germline CDR1 and CDR2: DFQATT and SNEGSKA (reference sequence). The CDR3 nucleotides are TGCAGTGCCTCAGCGCAGGGGCGAATCGCAGATACGCAGTATTTT. Protein sequence: CSASAQGRIADTQYF.

This clonotype was recorded once. This CDR3 is CASSQEDRDIGEAFF. The CDR3 DNA is TGTGCCAGCAGCCAGGAAGACAGGGACATCGGAGAAGCTTTCTTT. This chain connects TRBV4-2 to TRBJ1-1; 7 bases align to TRBD1. CDR1 is LGHNA and CDR2 is YNFKEQ in the germline V gene. V was clipped by 3 bases and J by 8 bases; unmatched bases: 12. The CDR3 runs 15 residues.

DNA of the CDR3: TGCGCCAGCAGCTTGGATCCCCCCACAGGGACCTCAACTAATGAAAAACTGTTTTTT. Its translation is CASSLDPPTGTSTNEKLFF. The chain employs TRBV5-1 and TRBJ1-4; weak D call: TRBD1 (6 bases). CDR3 length: 19 amino acids. V shed 0 bases and J shed 0 bases, with 18 bases lying between them. In germline, CDR1 is SGHRS, CDR2 YFSETQ.

Only a few counts were recorded for this clonotype. This CDR3 reads CATGGGRNTGELFF. CDR3 nucleotides: TGTGCCACCGGTGGCGGCAGAAACACCGGGGAGCTGTTTTTT. This sequence joins TRBV15 and TRBJ2-2; D unclear. CDR3 length: 14 residues. V was shortened by 8 bases and J by 2 bases, with 12 bases between the two germline ends. Germline V gene data show CDR1 as LNHNV and CDR2 as YYDKDF (reference sequence). The full variable domain, in which reference TRBV15 and TRBJ2-2 provide the parts outside the CDR3, is DAMVIQNPRYQVTQFGKPVTLSCSQTLNHNVMYWYQQKSSQAPKLLFHYYDKDFNNEADTPDNFQSRRPNTSFCFLDIRSPGLGDTAMYLCATGGGRNTGELFFGEGSRLTVL.

This clonotype was found a few times. This chain joins TRBV7-2 and TRBJ1-2; unclear D gene. Per germline, CDR1 SGHTA and CDR2 FQGNSA. The length of the CDR3 is 15 residues. Between the trimmed V and J ends, which lost 5 bases and 9 bases, there was a span of 22 bases. This CDR3 is CASSPTWTQRVRYTF. DNA of the CDR3: TGTGCCAGCAGCCCCACTTGGACCCAGAGGGTGCGCTACACCTTC.

This chain joins TRBV20-1 and TRBJ1-2; 11 bases match TRBD1. The CDR3 spans 16 residues. With V trimmed by 4 bases and J by 0 bases, 7 bases remained unmatched. Germline CDR1 DFQATT, CDR2 SNEGSKA (reference sequence). The CDR3 region has the DNA TGCAGTGCTACAGGGACAGGGGGGGCGGCTAACTATGGCTACACCTTC. It yields the protein CSATGTGGAANYGYTF.

There are a few counts of this clonotype. V is TRBV30 and J is TRBJ1-2; a weak D match, TRBD1 (5 bases). Germline values: CDR1 GTSNPN, CDR2 SVGIG (reference sequence). Between the trimmed V and J ends, which lost 0 bases and 10 bases, there was a span of 18 bases. This CDR3 spans 14 amino acids. The CDR3 DNA is TGTGCCTGGAGTGTCGGTGGGACGGCGGTGTCCTACACCTTC. Translating it yields CAWSVGGTAVSYTF.

The CDR3 DNA reads as TGTGCCAGCAGTTTCGACCCGAACACCGGGGAGCTGTTTTTT. Protein sequence: CASSFDPNTGELFF. The J gene is TRBJ2-2, the V gene TRBV27; D is unclear. The germline gives CDR1 MNHEY, CDR2 SMNVEV (reference sequence). CDR3 length: 14 residues. Trimming pared 3 bases from V and 0 bases from J, leaving 5 bases between.

In this sample, this clonotype turned up a few times. This chain links TRBV6-2 or TRBV6-3 with TRBJ2-7, with 10 bases that match TRBD1. There are 16 residues in the CDR3. J lost 1 base, V lost 5 bases, and 8 bases had no gene match. Germline CDR1 and CDR2: MNHEY and SVGEGT. In DNA, the CDR3 is TGTGCCAGCAGTCACCGGACAGGGGGGGAATCCTACGAGCAGTACTTC. This sequence encodes CASSHRTGGESYEQYF.

The chain combines TRBV5-1 with TRBJ2-5; D unresolved. V was cut by 6 bases and J by 4 bases, with 13 bases left in between. This CDR3 has 13 amino acids. CDR1 and CDR2 from the germline V gene are SGHRS and YFSETQ. The CDR3 protein is CASNPRTSETQYF. The CDR3 DNA reads TGCGCCAGCAACCCTCGGACGTCAGAGACCCAGTACTTC.

The table lists this clonotype with a few counts. V gene TRBV7-9 combines with J gene TRBJ2-1; the D gene is possibly TRBD2 (5 bases). CDR3 length: 13 amino acids. V was shortened by 3 bases and J by 10 bases, with 13 bases between the two germline ends. The V gene's germline CDR1 is SEHNR and CDR2 FQNEAQ (reference sequence). This CDR3 is CASSLKLVSEQFF. CDR3 sequence (DNA): TGTGCCAGCAGCTTGAAACTAGTATCAGAGCAGTTCTTC.

This clonotype was seen a few times. A junction end diverges from the germline sequence, so it may reflect a read error. The chain recombines TRBV7-7 with TRBJ2-2; D gene unclear. The CDR3 has 15 amino acids. Germline CDR1 SSHAT, CDR2 FNYEAQ (reference sequence). CDR3 loop: CASSLGPPNTGELFF. The CDR3 DNA follows: TGTGCTAGCAGCTTAGGGCCACCAAACACCGGGGAGCTGTTTTTT.

CDR3 DNA: TGTGCCAGCAGAGCGGATGAGCAGTTCTTC. It codes for CASRADEQFF. V gene TRBV6-2 or TRBV6-3 combines with J gene TRBJ2-1; possibly TRBD2 for D (5 bases). Trimming took 6 bases from V and 8 from J, leaving 5 bases between them. In germline, CDR1 is MNHEY, CDR2 SVGEGT. The CDR3 extends over 10 amino acids.

The V gene is TRBV24-1, the J gene TRBJ2-3; 9 bases match TRBD2. V shed 2 bases and J 1 base; nucleotides not matched to a gene: 3. Germline V CDR1 and CDR2: KGHDR, SFDVKD. The CDR3 has 16 amino acids. CDR3 in DNA: TGTGCCACCAGTGATTATGCGGGGGGGCGCACAGATACGCAGTATTTT. It codes for CATSDYAGGRTDTQYF.

The genes are TRBV27 and TRBJ2-1; the D gene could be TRBD1 or TRBD2 (5 bases each). The V end lost 11 bases, the J end lost 8 bases, and 19 bases lay between the germline ends. CDR1 and CDR2 from the germline V gene are MNHEY and SMNVEV (reference sequence). The CDR3 is 13 amino acids. CDR3 amino acids: CAGARGPSYEQFF. The DNA for the CDR3 is TGTGCCGGGGCAAGAGGGCCCTCCTATGAGCAGTTCTTC.